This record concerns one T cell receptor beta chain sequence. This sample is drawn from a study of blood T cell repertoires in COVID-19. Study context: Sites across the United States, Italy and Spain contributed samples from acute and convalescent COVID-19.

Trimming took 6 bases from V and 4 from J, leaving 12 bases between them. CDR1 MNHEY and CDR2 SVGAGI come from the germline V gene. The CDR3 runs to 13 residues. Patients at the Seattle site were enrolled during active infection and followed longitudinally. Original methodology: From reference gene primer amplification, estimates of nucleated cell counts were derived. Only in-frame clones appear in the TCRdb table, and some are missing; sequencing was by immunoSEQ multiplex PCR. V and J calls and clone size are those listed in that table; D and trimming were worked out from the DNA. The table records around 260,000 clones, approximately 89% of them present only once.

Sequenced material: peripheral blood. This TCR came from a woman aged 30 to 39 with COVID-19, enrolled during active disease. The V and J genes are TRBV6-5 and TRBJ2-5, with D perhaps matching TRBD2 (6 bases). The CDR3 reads CASSSGLRETQYF. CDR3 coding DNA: TGTGCCAGCAGCTCGGGACTTCGAGAGACCCAGTACTTC.